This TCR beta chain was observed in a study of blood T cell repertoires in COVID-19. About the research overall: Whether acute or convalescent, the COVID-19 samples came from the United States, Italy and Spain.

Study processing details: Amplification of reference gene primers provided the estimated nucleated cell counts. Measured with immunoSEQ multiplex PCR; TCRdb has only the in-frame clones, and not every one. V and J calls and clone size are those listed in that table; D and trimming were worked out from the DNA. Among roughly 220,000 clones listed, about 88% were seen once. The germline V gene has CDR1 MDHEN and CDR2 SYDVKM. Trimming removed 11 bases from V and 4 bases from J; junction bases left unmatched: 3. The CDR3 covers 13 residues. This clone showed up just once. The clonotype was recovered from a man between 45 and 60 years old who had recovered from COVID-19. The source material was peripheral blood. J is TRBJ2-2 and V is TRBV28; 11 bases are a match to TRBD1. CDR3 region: CAYGTGGTGELFF. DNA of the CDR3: TGTGCCTACGGGACAGGGGGCACCGGGGAGCTGTTTTTT.